A single sample gave rise to the 21 T cell receptor beta chains below, sequenced in a study of blood T cell repertoires in COVID-19. Data came from immunoSEQ multiplex PCR; TCRdb stores just in-frame clones and leaves some out. Of 90,000 to 150,000 clones listed, over 60% are singletons. Sequenced sample: peripheral blood. These receptors all come from a human donor in a cohort sampled during active COVID-19.

This clone was detected once. The V call is TRBV18, the J call TRBJ2-7, with D tentatively TRBD2 (6 bases). The CDR3 is made up of 14 amino acids. Germline V gene sequence: CDR1 KGHSH, CDR2 LQKENI. Trimming took 0 bases from V and 6 from J, leaving 12 bases between them. The CDR3 sequence: CASSPPGDLGEQYF. The DNA for the CDR3 is TGTGCCAGCTCACCACCGGGGGACTTGGGCGAGCAGTACTTC.

The chain has TRBV14 and TRBJ1-1; TRBD1 matches 9 bases. The CDR3 loop spans 12 amino acids. The V gene's germline CDR1 is SGHDN and CDR2 FVKESK. After removal of 3 bases from V and 10 bases from J, the junction contained 3 bases not matched to a gene. CDR3 sequence reads: CASSHDRGRAFF. The DNA of the CDR3 is TGTGCCAGCAGCCATGACAGGGGGAGAGCTTTCTTT.

This clone was seen a few times. V is TRBV6-5 and J is TRBJ2-7; 7 positions match TRBD1. Germline CDR1 reads MNHEY; CDR2 reads SVGAGI. Trimming removed 2 bases from V and 2 bases from J; junction bases left unmatched: 3. The CDR3 has 14 residues. This CDR3 reads CASSYGTAPYEQYF. The CDR3 nucleotides read TGTGCCAGCAGTTACGGGACAGCACCCTACGAGCAGTACTTC.

The gene calls are TRBV10-3 and TRBJ1-1; D might be TRBD1 (5 bases). CDR3 length equals 11 residues. CDR1 ENHRY and CDR2 SYGVKD come from the germline V gene. V was cut by 6 bases and J by 7 bases, with 9 bases left in between. CDR3 DNA sequence: TGTGCCATCAGGGACAAATATGAAGCTTTCTTT. It yields the protein CAIRDKYEAFF.

The chain has TRBV19 and TRBJ2-7, with TRBD1 matching 10 bases. The germline V gene has CDR1 LNHDA and CDR2 SQIVND (reference sequence). The CDR3 runs to 15 residues. Trimming cost V 4 bases and J 4 bases; bases outside gene matches: 7. The CDR3 DNA follows: TGTGCCAGTAGTAAGGCCCCGGGACAGGGGTACGAGCAGTACTTC. Its protein is CASSKAPGQGYEQYF.

This clone was seen only once. V usage is TRBV4-1 and J usage is TRBJ2-7; 7 bases match TRBD1. Germline CDR1 is MGHRA and CDR2 is YSYEKL. V was clipped by 4 bases and J by 2 bases; unmatched bases: 2. This CDR3 region has 13 residues. For the CDR3, the DNA is TGCGCCAGCAGCCGGGGACAGACCTACGAGCAGTACTTC. Protein: CASSRGQTYEQYF.

The V gene is TRBV5-1, the J gene TRBJ1-1, with D tentatively TRBD1 (6 bases). V dropped 0 bases and J dropped 7 bases, with 10 bases sitting between them. The CDR3 contains 13 residues. Germline values: CDR1 SGHRS, CDR2 YFSETQ. Here the CDR3 DNA reads TGCGCCAGCAGCTTGGGGGCACAGGGTGAAGCTTTCTTT. Its protein is CASSLGAQGEAFF.

The CDR3 reads CASSSYGPRRHNSPLHF. DNA of the CDR3: TGTGCCAGCAGCTCTTATGGCCCGCGGCGCCATAATTCACCCCTCCACTTT. The rearrangement links TRBV7-2 to TRBJ1-6; D gene uncertain. Trimming stripped 4 bases from V and 5 bases from J, with 18 bases between. CDR1 is SGHTA, CDR2 FQGNSA, per germline. CDR3 length equals 17 residues.

The V gene is TRBV5-8, the J gene TRBJ2-7; tentatively, D is TRBD1 (5 bases). Germline lookup yields CDR1 SGHTS and CDR2 YDEGEE. This CDR3 region has 13 residues. V was clipped by 3 bases and J by 1 base, with 8 bases between them. CDR3 amino acids: CASSSDKSYEQYF. CDR3 coding DNA: TGTGCCAGCAGCTCGGACAAGTCCTACGAGCAGTACTTC.

There are a few counts of this clone. V and J are TRBV7-6 and TRBJ1-4; TRBD1 might be the D (5 bases). CDR3 length equals 12 residues. Germline CDR1 reads SGHVS; CDR2 reads FNYEAQ. V dropped 9 bases and J dropped 8 bases, with 13 bases sitting between them. Here the CDR3 reads CASGAGEEKLFF. The CDR3, as DNA: TGTGCCAGTGGAGCGGGGGAAGAAAAACTGTTTTTT.

In DNA, the CDR3 is TGTGCCAGCAGTCTAGCGGGAGGGCTTAACTACGAGCAGTACTTC. Translating it yields CASSLAGGLNYEQYF. V gene TRBV28 combines with J gene TRBJ2-7, with 12 bases fitting TRBD2. V shed 5 bases and J 3 bases; nucleotides not matched to a gene: 5. This CDR3 spans 15 amino acids. Germline CDR1 MDHEN, CDR2 SYDVKM.

DNA for the CDR3: TGCGCCAGCAGCCCGACTAGCGGATCCTACGAGCAGTACTTC. Protein product: CASSPTSGSYEQYF. The chain combines TRBV5-1 with TRBJ2-7; the match to TRBD2 covers 9 bases. This CDR3 is 14 amino acids long. V trimming: 4 bases; J trimming: 1 base; junction bases outside the gene matches: 3. Per germline, CDR1 SGHRS and CDR2 YFSETQ.

This chain uses TRBV4-1 with TRBJ1-2; unclear D gene. CDR1 MGHRA and CDR2 YSYEKL come from the germline V gene. The CDR3 sequence is 13 residues long. Trimming removed 1 base from V and 5 bases from J, with 8 bases in between. The CDR3 here is CASSQGSGYGYTF. The CDR3 region has the DNA TGCGCCAGCAGCCAAGGTTCGGGATATGGCTACACCTTC.

V is TRBV11-3 and J is TRBJ2-7; D remains ambiguous. Germline CDR1 is SGHNT and CDR2 is YENEEA. The CDR3 totals 13 residues. V was cut by 4 bases and J by 3 bases, with 10 bases left in between. The CDR3 reads CASSSFASYEQYF. CDR3 DNA sequence: TGTGCCAGCAGCTCCTTTGCCAGCTACGAGCAGTACTTC.

This clone was observed a few times. This sequence joins TRBV19 and TRBJ1-5; 7 nucleotides line up with TRBD1. This CDR3 is built from 15 residues. The ends lost 11 bases at V and 0 bases at J; junction bases unmatched: 10. Germline-derived CDR1 and CDR2 are LNHDA and SQIVND (reference sequence). CDR3 bases: TGTGCCTCCGGACAGGAGGGAAATAGCAATCAGCCCCAGCATTTT. This gives the protein CASGQEGNSNQPQHF.

This clone was observed once. The chain recombines TRBV5-1 with TRBJ1-1; a possible D gene is TRBD1 (5 bases). CDR3 length equals 13 residues. The V end lost 4 bases, the J end lost 4 bases, and 11 bases lay between the germline ends. Germline CDR1 is SGHRS and CDR2 is YFSETQ. The CDR3 sequence is CASSDQGGTEAFF. CDR3 coding DNA: TGCGCCAGCAGCGATCAGGGAGGCACTGAAGCTTTCTTT.

The rearrangement joins TRBV5-6 to TRBJ2-5; 7 bases agree with TRBD2. CDR1 is SGHDT and CDR2 is YYEEEE in the germline V gene. This CDR3 comprises 14 residues. Losses at the gene ends were 4 bases for V and 3 bases for J; bases not matched to a gene: 6. The chain's CDR3 is CASSLVTSEETQYF. CDR3 coding DNA: TGTGCCAGCAGCCTGGTAACTAGCGAAGAGACCCAGTACTTC. Based on the CDR3 plus reference TRBV5-6 and TRBJ2-5, the full variable domain is DAGVTQSPTHLIKTRGQQVTLRCSPKSGHDTVSWYQQALGQGPQFIFQYYEEEERQRGNFPDRFSGHQFPNYSSELNVNALLLGDSALYLCASSLVTSEETQYFGPGTRLLVL.

This clone has ten or more counts. The rearrangement joins TRBV7-9 to TRBJ1-1, with TRBD1 as a possible D gene (5 bases). The CDR3 totals 12 residues. V was trimmed by 6 bases and J by 4 bases, leaving 9 bases between them. CDR1 SEHNR and CDR2 FQNEAQ come from the germline V gene (reference sequence). The CDR3 DNA reads TGTGCCAGCAGGTCCAGGGTCACTGAAGCTTTCTTT. This translates into CASRSRVTEAFF.

The gene calls are TRBV19 and TRBJ1-1; tentative D call: TRBD1 (6 bases). Trimming pared 3 bases from V and 0 bases from J, leaving 8 bases between. The CDR3 is made up of 14 amino acids. Germline V gene lookup returns CDR1 LNHDA and CDR2 SQIVND (reference sequence). The CDR3 loop is CASSIGQMNTEAFF. The CDR3 DNA is TGTGCCAGTAGTATTGGACAGATGAACACTGAAGCTTTCTTT.

This chain joins TRBV6-5 and TRBJ1-1; D call uncertain. Germline CDR1 is MNHEY and CDR2 is SVGAGI. The length of the CDR3 is 15 residues. The V gene lost 5 bases and the J gene lost 4 bases, with 17 bases spanning the gap. CDR3 protein: CASSLGPRRSTEAFF. In DNA, the CDR3 is TGTGCCAGCAGTCTGGGTCCCCGTCGGAGCACTGAAGCTTTCTTT.

The chain couples TRBV27 to TRBJ2-7; 7 nucleotides align to TRBD1. The germline V gene has CDR1 MNHEY and CDR2 SMNVEV (reference sequence). V trimming: 5 bases; J trimming: 6 bases; junction bases outside the gene matches: 7. The CDR3 loop spans 13 amino acids. The CDR3 region has the DNA TGTGCCAGCAGTATGACAGGGTCCGGCGAGCAGTACTTC. This translates into CASSMTGSGEQYF.